These 21 T cell receptor beta chains came from one sample sequenced in a study of blood T cell repertoires in COVID-19 (dated by TCRdb to 2020 to 2021). Library preparation used the immunoSEQ multiplex PCR assay. The source is immuneACCESS, and TCRdb retained only in-frame sequences with V and J called. Part of the clones is not carried over; for the studies checked, unresolved V genes explain less than half of this, and the remainder is unexplained. The sample contains 310,000 or so clones, approximately 90% of them found a single time. The ten largest clones capture roughly a tenth of the sample. Sequenced sample: PBMCs or T cells enriched from blood (not recorded which). Every receptor here comes from a woman between 18 and 30 years old who had recovered from COVID-19.

V usage is TRBV24-1 and J usage is TRBJ1-3; 9 nucleotides align to TRBD1. V was clipped by 3 bases and J by 4 bases; unmatched bases: 6. The germline gives CDR1 KGHDR, CDR2 SFDVKD. The CDR3 covers 16 residues. Here the CDR3 reads CATSDPRDREGNTIYF. For the CDR3, the DNA is TGTGCCACCAGTGATCCCCGGGACAGGGAGGGAAACACCATATATTTT.

This clone is a singleton in its sample. This chain connects TRBV7-3 to TRBJ2-1; 10 positions match TRBD2. Per germline, CDR1 SGHTA and CDR2 FQGTGA. The CDR3 spans 16 residues. V lost 4 bases and J lost 0; bases outside the gene matches: 3. The CDR3 bases are TGTGCCAGCAGCTCCTGGACTAGCGGCTCCTACAATGAGCAGTTCTTC. This codes for CASSSWTSGSYNEQFF.

This clone appeared once. CDR3 bases: TGTGCCAGCAGCTTGGGGAGTTTGTACTCTGGAAACACCATATATTTT. This sequence encodes CASSLGSLYSGNTIYF. This chain uses TRBV5-5 with TRBJ1-3; the D is unclear. The ends were cut back, 0 bases at V and 0 bases at J, with 10 bases in the middle. The CDR3 loop spans 16 amino acids. CDR1 is SGHKS, CDR2 YYEKEE, per germline (reference sequence). Drawing the rest from reference TRBV5-5 and TRBJ1-3, the complete variable domain is DAGVTQSPTHLIKTRGQQVTLRCSPISGHKSVSWYQQVLGQGPQFIFQYYEKEERGRGNFPDRFSARQFPNYSSELNVNALLLGDSALYLCASSLGSLYSGNTIYFGEGSWLTVV.

The chain couples TRBV30 to TRBJ2-5; 11 bases line up with TRBD2. This CDR3 region has 14 residues. Germline V gene data show CDR1 as GTSNPN and CDR2 as SVGIG (reference sequence). J gave up 5 bases and V 3 bases, and 5 bases lay outside the gene matches. This chain's CDR3 is CAWRWPSGRETQYF. CDR3 bases: TGTGCCTGGAGGTGGCCTAGCGGGAGGGAGACCCAGTACTTC.

V and J are TRBV18 and TRBJ1-1; TRBD1 matches at 8 bases. Germline V lookup: CDR1 KGHSH, CDR2 LQKENI. This CDR3 has 15 residues. The junction had 5 bases not matched to a gene; V was cut back by 3 bases and J by 2 bases. CDR3 nucleotide sequence: TGTGCCAGCTCACCGGGACAGGAGATAAACACTGAAGCTTTCTTT. The encoded protein is CASSPGQEINTEAFF.

The V and J genes are TRBV7-8 and TRBJ2-3, with TRBD2 identical over 9 bases. Losses at the gene ends were 0 bases for V and 5 bases for J; bases not matched to a gene: 9. The CDR3 extends over 17 amino acids. Germline V gives CDR1 SGHVS, CDR2 FQNEAQ. This chain's CDR3 is CASSLAVAGGPGDTQYF. The DNA for the CDR3 is TGTGCCAGCAGCTTAGCGGTTGCGGGAGGGCCCGGAGATACGCAGTATTTT.

The chain uses TRBV30 and TRBJ1-3; 7 bases are a match to TRBD1. V gave up 5 bases and J gave up 4 bases; unmatched junction bases: 5. Per germline, CDR1 GTSNPN and CDR2 SVGIG (reference sequence). This CDR3 has 13 amino acids. The DNA of the CDR3 is TGTGCCTGGCTCCGGGACAGCGGAAACACCATATATTTT. Protein: CAWLRDSGNTIYF.

This clone came up once. The V and J genes are TRBV6-5 and TRBJ2-5; possibly TRBD1 for D (5 bases). V lost 2 bases, J lost 0 bases, and 7 bases lay in between. The CDR3 runs to 14 residues. Germline V lookup: CDR1 MNHEY, CDR2 SVGAGI. For the CDR3, the DNA is TGTGCCAGCAGTTACAGGGGCGACCAAGAGACCCAGTACTTC. It codes for CASSYRGDQETQYF.

The genes are TRBV5-1 and TRBJ2-5, with 10 bases identical to TRBD2. CDR3 length: 17 amino acids. Germline CDR1 SGHRS, CDR2 YFSETQ. J lost 2 bases, V lost 5 bases, and 12 bases had no gene match. The CDR3 loop is CASRGAGGRAIQETQYF. For the CDR3, the DNA is TGCGCCAGCAGAGGAGCGGGAGGGAGAGCCATTCAAGAGACCCAGTACTTC.

V is TRBV7-3 and J is TRBJ2-3, with 7 bases fitting TRBD2. The V segment lost 3 bases and the J segment 1 base; nucleotides outside the gene matches: 4. Germline CDR1 is SGHTA and CDR2 is FQGTGA. The CDR3 extends over 15 amino acids. CDR3 nucleotide sequence: TGTGCCAGCAGCTTTGGGCTAGCGGGCACAGATACGCAGTATTTT. It translates to CASSFGLAGTDTQYF.

The chain recombines TRBV29-1 with TRBJ2-5; TRBD1 matches at 7 bases. V shed 4 bases and J 4 bases; nucleotides not matched to a gene: 9. Germline V gene sequence: CDR1 SQVTM, CDR2 ANQGSEA. The CDR3 spans 14 residues. CDR3 nucleotides: TGCAGCGTTGCCCGGGACAGTAAAGGAGAGACCCAGTACTTC. This sequence encodes CSVARDSKGETQYF.

In this sample, this clone turned up once. The chain links TRBV18 to TRBJ1-1; 9 nucleotides agree with TRBD1. Germline V gives CDR1 KGHSH, CDR2 LQKENI. CDR3 length equals 14 residues. Trimming took 3 bases from V and 5 from J; bases not matched to a gene: 4. DNA of the CDR3: TGTGCCAGCTCACCCGGGACAGGGCCAACTGAAGCTTTCTTT. This encodes CASSPGTGPTEAFF.

The V call is TRBV20-1, the J call TRBJ2-5; no reliable D call. There are 10 residues in the CDR3. The V end lost 5 bases, the J end lost 7 bases, and 8 bases lay between the germline ends. CDR1 and CDR2 from the germline V gene are DFQATT and SNEGSKA (reference sequence). DNA of the CDR3: TGCAGTGCTCAACTTAGGACCCAGTACTTC. Translated, it gives CSAQLRTQYF.

The V and J genes are TRBV30 and TRBJ2-5; D not certain. From germline, CDR1 is GTSNPN and CDR2 SVGIG (reference sequence). The CDR3 sequence is 15 residues long. Trimming pared 1 base from V and 4 bases from J, leaving 16 bases between. This CDR3 reads CAWSATFGLGETQYF. DNA of the CDR3: TGTGCCTGGAGTGCAACCTTCGGGTTGGGAGAGACCCAGTACTTC.

This chain joins TRBV4-1 and TRBJ1-3; 11 bases line up with TRBD1. J lost 3 bases, V lost 4 bases, and 5 bases had no gene match. This CDR3 has 16 residues. The germline V gene has CDR1 MGHRA and CDR2 YSYEKL. The CDR3 spells CASSREDRGLGNTIYF. CDR3 bases: TGCGCCAGCAGCCGGGAGGACAGGGGGCTTGGAAACACCATATATTTT.

J is TRBJ2-5 and V is TRBV5-4; 8 nucleotides align to TRBD2. Germline V lookup: CDR1 SGHNT, CDR2 YYREEE (reference sequence). This CDR3 comprises 13 residues. V was pared by 3 bases and J by 5 bases, with 3 bases of the junction left unmatched. The CDR3, as DNA: TGTGCCAGCAGCTCGGGGGGGAGGGAGACCCAGTACTTC. This codes for CASSSGGRETQYF.

J is TRBJ2-1 and V is TRBV9; 8 nucleotides align to TRBD2. Germline values: CDR1 SGDLS, CDR2 YYNGEE. CDR3 length equals 15 residues. After removal of 1 base from V and 8 bases from J, the junction contained 8 bases not matched to a gene. CDR3 DNA: TGTGCCAGCAGCGTAACAGCGGGGGCTGGCGATGAGCAGTTCTTC. Amino acid sequence: CASSVTAGAGDEQFF.

CDR3 loop: CASSPRDSQSPLHF. The CDR3 coding sequence is TGTGCCAGCTCGCCTCGGGACAGCCAATCACCCCTCCACTTT. The V gene is TRBV18, the J gene TRBJ1-6; TRBD1 aligns across 7 bases. Germline V gene lookup returns CDR1 KGHSH and CDR2 LQKENI. V was clipped by 6 bases and J by 10 bases; unmatched bases: 9. This CDR3 is 14 amino acids long.

CDR3 residues: CASSLETGWQPQHF. The CDR3 bases are TGTGCCAGCAGCTTGGAGACAGGGTGGCAGCCCCAGCATTTT. The chain employs TRBV5-5 and TRBJ1-5, with 7 bases matching TRBD1. This CDR3 has 14 amino acids. Germline V gene data show CDR1 as SGHKS and CDR2 as YYEKEE (reference sequence). The J segment lost 7 bases and the V segment lost 0 bases, leaving 4 bases of the junction unmatched.

This chain connects TRBV24-1 to TRBJ1-5; tentative D call: TRBD1 (5 bases). The CDR3 runs 13 residues. Germline V gene data show CDR1 as KGHDR and CDR2 as SFDVKD. Between the trimmed V and J ends, which lost 5 bases and 3 bases, there was a span of 7 bases. CDR3 DNA sequence: TGTGCCACCAGTGCAGGGTACAATCAGCCCCAGCATTTT. Amino acid sequence: CATSAGYNQPQHF.

The chain couples TRBV3-1 (or the pseudogene TRBV3-2) to TRBJ1-2, with TRBD1 matching over 8 bases. Germline-derived CDR1 and CDR2 are LGHDT and YNNKEL (reference sequence). Trimming removed 0 bases from V and 4 bases from J; junction bases left unmatched: 4. There are 15 residues in the CDR3. CDR3 residues: CASSQDQGAGYGYTF. The CDR3 bases are TGTGCCAGCAGCCAAGATCAGGGGGCGGGCTATGGCTACACCTTC.